The rows below give T cell receptor beta chains drawn from one sample of a study of shared clonotypes between healthy human individuals. Here immunoSEQ multiplex PCR was the method, and the copy in TCRdb shows in-frame clones only, minus some. The table includes roughly 500,000 clones, 90% to 97% detected once. The sample comprised naive CD4+ T cells sorted from blood. The receptors were sampled from a woman aged 25-40 years in good health. Each CDR3 is given with its conserved first and last residue. D genes are given only for firm matches. Clone size is given for some rows only: seen once, a few or many times, or a class if the clone is expanded.

TRBV5-1,-,TRBJ2-1,15,-,CASSLGLLYGGEQFF,TGCGCCAGCAGCTTGGGACTCCTGTACGGCGGAGAGCAGTTCTTC
TRBV7-2,-,TRBJ2-7,15,-,CASSLWGFKSYEQYF,TGTGCCAGCAGCTTATGGGGCTTTAAGAGCTACGAGCAGTACTTC
TRBV21-1,-,TRBJ2-1,15,-,CASSTPRTAINEQFF,TGTGCCAGCAGCACCCCGAGGACAGCGATCAATGAGCAGTTCTTC
TRBV19,-,TRBJ2-7,15,-,CASSLTTGYPYEQYF,TGTGCCAGTAGTCTAACGACAGGTTACCCCTACGAGCAGTACTTC
TRBV11-1,TRBD1,TRBJ2-1,15,-,CASSPDRGVYNEQFF,TGTGCCAGCAGTCCCGACAGGGGGGTTTACAATGAGCAGTTCTTC
TRBV2,-,TRBJ2-1,14,-,CASSEPPTNNEQFF,TGTGCCAGCAGTGAACCCCCGACTAACAATGAGCAGTTCTTC
TRBV5-6,-,TRBJ2-7,14,few,CASSPTSGAWEQYF,TGTGCCAGCAGCCCAACGTCGGGAGCCTGGGAGCAGTACTTC
TRBV6-5,-,TRBJ2-3,13,-,CASSGQVTDTQYF,TGTGCCAGCAGCGGACAAGTCACAGATACGCAGTATTTT
TRBV4-1,TRBD1,TRBJ2-7,16,-,CASSQAGTGILYEQYF,TGCGCCAGCAGCCAAGCCGGGACAGGGATACTCTACGAGCAGTACTTC
TRBV19,TRBD1,TRBJ2-6,17,-,CASSATGVRSGANVLTF,TGTGCCAGTAGCGCGACAGGGGTGCGTTCTGGGGCCAACGTCCTGACTTTC
TRBV5-4,-,TRBJ2-3,13,-,CASSSQGADTQYF,TGTGCCAGCAGCTCTCAGGGCGCAGATACGCAGTATTTT
TRBV28,-,TRBJ1-5,14,-,CASTPVVMYQPQHF,TGTGCCAGCACCCCGGTGGTGATGTATCAGCCCCAGCATTTT
TRBV5-4,-,TRBJ2-3,15,-,CASSLPGQGTDTQYF,TGTGCCAGCAGCTTGCCGGGGCAGGGGACAGATACGCAGTATTTT
TRBV27,TRBD1,TRBJ1-2,14,-,CASSPRDRRGGYTF,TGTGCCAGCAGTCCAAGGGACAGGAGGGGTGGCTACACCTTC
TRBV21-1,-,TRBJ1-2,16,-,CASSAKGDGHPYGYTF,TGTGCCAGCAGCGCAAAAGGCGACGGACACCCCTATGGCTACACCTTC
TRBV5-1,TRBD1,TRBJ1-1,14,-,CASSMTGAHTEAFF,TGCGCCAGCAGCATGACAGGGGCCCACACTGAAGCTTTCTTT
TRBV28,-,TRBJ2-5,15,few,CASSTTGTGGGTQYF,TGTGCCAGCAGTACAACCGGGACGGGTGGGGGGACCCAGTACTTC
TRBV20-1,-,TRBJ1-1,10,few,CSGMNTEAFF,TGCAGCGGGATGAACACTGAAGCTTTCTTT
TRBV19,-,TRBJ1-5,17,-,CASSIVRGGNNNQPQHF,TGTGCCAGTAGTATAGTCCGGGGGGGGAACAACAATCAGCCCCAGCATTTT
TRBV9,-,TRBJ1-1,15,-,CASSARDGAGTEAFF,TGTGCCAGCAGCGCTCGAGATGGGGCTGGTACTGAAGCTTTCTTT
TRBV7-9,-,TRBJ1-6,13,-,CATEGGSNSPLHF,TGTGCCACCGAGGGGGGCTCGAATTCACCCCTCCACTTT
TRBV5-1,-,TRBJ1-2,16,-,CASSSRPDSENYGYTF,TGCGCCAGCAGCTCTCGGCCGGATTCCGAAAATTATGGCTACACCTTC
TRBV6-4,-,TRBJ2-2,15,-,CASSPPGLSTGELFF,TGTGCCAGCAGCCCGCCGGGACTTAGCACCGGGGAGCTGTTTTTT
TRBV2,TRBD1,TRBJ2-2,16,once,CASSVEGQGNTGELFF,TGTGCCAGCAGTGTTGAGGGACAGGGTAACACCGGGGAGCTGTTTTTT
TRBV11-2,-,TRBJ2-7,13,-,CASSARGDYEQYF,TGTGCCAGCAGCGCCCGCGGGGATTACGAGCAGTACTTC
TRBV7-6,-,TRBJ2-1,14,-,CASSSSIAYNEQFF,TGTGCCAGCAGCTCCTCAATCGCCTACAATGAGCAGTTCTTC
TRBV4-2,-,TRBJ2-5,14,-,CASSLRTARNPMYF,TGTGCCAGCAGCTTGCGGACTGCGAGGAATCCTATGTACTTC
TRBV6-6,TRBD2,TRBJ2-5,13,-,CATCPGGEETQYF,TGTGCCACCTGTCCGGGGGGAGAAGAGACCCAGTACTTC
TRBV9,TRBD2,TRBJ2-1,18,-,CASSVGVAGGPSYNEQFF,TGTGCCAGCAGCGTAGGGGTAGCGGGAGGGCCTTCCTACAATGAGCAGTTCTTC
TRBV5-1,TRBD2,TRBJ2-7,15,-,CASSSFSGRVYEQYF,TGCGCCAGCAGTTCTTTTAGCGGGAGGGTGTACGAGCAGTACTTC